The rows below give T cell receptor beta chains drawn from one sample of a study of OX40 agonist ivuxolimab in advanced cancers. The table came from immunoSEQ multiplex PCR; TCRdb's copy has only in-frame clones and leaves some out. This table holds roughly 60,000 clones, 70% to 90% found once. The sample was CD4+ or CD8+ T cells sorted from blood, taken in a trial of the OX40 agonist ivuxolimab. Every receptor here comes from an adult with an advanced solid tumor such as melanoma, head and neck, liver or kidney cancer. CDR3s include the opening cysteine and the closing phenylalanine or tryptophan. The order of the fields is V gene, clone size, J gene, D gene, CDR3 protein, CDR3 DNA. D genes are given only for firm matches. Size tells how often a clone was seen (once, few, many) or the class of an expanded clone, and some rows leave it out.

TRBV30,few,TRBJ2-7,-,CAWSVPGDEQYF,TGTGCCTGGAGTGTACCTGGGGACGAGCAGTACTTC
TRBV7-6,-,TRBJ1-3,-,CASSSSSGNTIYF,TGTGCCAGCAGCTCCAGCTCTGGAAACACCATATATTTT
TRBV4-1,once,TRBJ2-3,-,CASSQVDPDTDTQYF,TGCGCCAGCAGCCAAGTGGACCCGGACACAGATACGCAGTATTTT
TRBV7-2,-,TRBJ2-1,-,CASSLKVYNEQFF,TGTGCCAGCAGCCTAAAAGTGTACAATGAGCAGTTCTTC
TRBV6-5,-,TRBJ2-2,-,CASSYQEPNTGELFF,TGTGCCAGCAGTTACCAAGAACCCAACACCGGGGAGCTGTTTTTT
TRBV5-4,few,TRBJ2-7,-,CASSLAPSGGEQYF,TGTGCCAGCAGCTTGGCCCCGTCGGGTGGCGAGCAGTACTTC
TRBV5-1,once,TRBJ2-3,TRBD2,CASSRTSGRARATDTQYF,TGCGCCAGCAGCCGGACTAGCGGGAGGGCCCGAGCCACAGATACGCAGTATTTT
TRBV5-1,-,TRBJ2-7,TRBD1,CASSQQGSYYEQYF,TGCGCCAGCAGCCAACAGGGGTCCTACTACGAGCAGTACTTC
TRBV16,-,TRBJ1-1,TRBD1,CASSPSTGGNTEAFF,TGTGCCAGCAGCCCGTCGACAGGGGGGAACACTGAAGCTTTCTTT
TRBV9,-,TRBJ1-5,-,CASSVGADNQPQHF,TGTGCCAGCAGCGTAGGGGCGGATAATCAGCCCCAGCATTTT
TRBV4-1,-,TRBJ2-7,-,CASSQDVGSYEQYF,TGCGCCAGCAGCCAAGATGTGGGCAGCTACGAGCAGTACTTC
TRBV27,-,TRBJ2-1,-,CASSMTSLDEQFF,TGTGCCAGCAGTATGACTAGTTTGGATGAGCAGTTCTTC
TRBV2,once,TRBJ2-3,-,CATRVSDTQYF,TGTGCCACCCGGGTGTCAGATACGCAGTATTTT
TRBV7-9,-,TRBJ1-4,-,CASSLMQGVNEKLFF,TGTGCCAGCAGCTTAATGCAGGGAGTGAATGAAAAACTGTTTTTT
TRBV12-5,-,TRBJ2-7,TRBD1,CASGYQLTGVSDEQYF,TGTGCTAGTGGTTACCAACTCACAGGGGTCTCCGACGAGCAGTACTTC
TRBV15,-,TRBJ1-5,-,CATSRDRGAGDQPQHF,TGTGCCACCAGCAGAGATAGGGGGGCAGGGGATCAGCCCCAGCATTTT
TRBV18,once,TRBJ2-2,TRBD2,CASSPYPTSGSAAGELFF,TGTGCCAGCTCACCTTACCCGACTAGCGGGAGCGCCGCCGGGGAGCTGTTTTTT
TRBV11-3,-,TRBJ2-5,-,CASSSIGETQYF,TGTGCCAGCAGCTCTATAGGGGAGACCCAGTACTTC
TRBV18,-,TRBJ2-5,TRBD1,CASSPQSGQGETQYF,TGTGCCAGCTCACCACAGTCAGGACAGGGGGAGACCCAGTACTTC
TRBV28,-,TRBJ1-2,-,CASRPHLRKGRNYGYTF,TGTGCCAGCAGACCCCACCTGAGGAAGGGTCGGAACTATGGCTACACCTTC
TRBV4-2,once,TRBJ2-3,-,CASSQGTSTDTQYF,TGTGCCAGCAGCCAAGGGACTAGCACAGATACGCAGTATTTT
TRBV28,-,TRBJ2-1,-,CASSFTGGHNEQFF,TGTGCCAGCAGTTTTACCGGCGGTCACAATGAGCAGTTCTTC
TRBV6-1,once,TRBJ1-2,-,CASREDGYTF,TGTGCCAGCAGGGAGGATGGCTACACCTTC
TRBV27,-,TRBJ1-4,TRBD1,CASSSDRGFEKLFF,TGTGCCAGCAGCTCGGACAGGGGGTTTGAAAAACTGTTTTTT
TRBV7-3,-,TRBJ2-3,-,CASSPDDRNTQYF,TGTGCCAGCAGCCCCGACGATCGTAATACGCAGTATTTT
TRBV5-1,-,TRBJ2-5,TRBD2,CASIPGTSGETQYF,TGCGCCAGCATCCCCGGGACTAGCGGAGAGACCCAGTACTTC
TRBV30,-,TRBJ2-3,TRBD2,CASRTSGTTDTQYF,TGTGCCAGCCGGACTAGCGGGACAACAGATACGCAGTATTTT
TRBV7-8,-,TRBJ2-3,-,CASSDVGSGRSDTQYF,TGTGCCAGCAGCGACGTCGGATCGGGAAGATCGGATACGCAGTATTTT
TRBV10-3,-,TRBJ2-3,-,CAISESKGAGRDTQYF,TGTGCCATCAGTGAGTCGAAAGGGGCCGGTAGAGATACGCAGTATTTT
TRBV19,-,TRBJ2-3,-,CASEDLSGSTDTQYF,TGTGCCAGTGAAGACCTTAGCGGAAGCACAGATACGCAGTATTTT
TRBV4-2,-,TRBJ2-7,-,CASSQDMGREQYF,TGTGCCAGCAGCCAAGATATGGGGCGGGAGCAGTACTTC
TRBV5-1,-,TRBJ1-1,-,CASTLEEGLNTEAFF,TGCGCCAGCACCCTGGAAGAGGGATTGAACACTGAAGCTTTCTTT
TRBV2,-,TRBJ2-3,TRBD1,CASSALDRGGSDTQYF,TGTGCCAGCAGTGCCCTGGACAGGGGTGGGTCAGATACGCAGTATTTT
TRBV7-9,-,TRBJ2-7,-,CASSAAGGYYEQYF,TGTGCCAGCAGCGCTGCGGGCGGGTACTACGAGCAGTACTTC
TRBV11-2,once,TRBJ2-7,TRBD1,CASSLAAGGGPSYEQYF,TGTGCCAGCAGCTTAGCCGCAGGGGGCGGTCCCTCCTACGAGCAGTACTTC
TRBV4-1,-,TRBJ1-3,-,CASSQGGGFSGNTIYF,TGCGCCAGCAGCCAAGGGGGAGGTTTCTCTGGAAACACCATATATTTT
TRBV29-1,once,TRBJ2-7,-,CSVTDHGKSYEQYF,TGCAGCGTGACCGATCACGGGAAGTCCTACGAGCAGTACTTC
TRBV6-5,-,TRBJ1-2,-,CASSAEPNYGYTF,TGTGCCAGCAGCGCGGAGCCCAACTATGGCTACACCTTC
TRBV5-6,-,TRBJ1-1,-,CASSLWSRNTEAFF,TGTGCCAGCAGCTTGTGGAGCAGGAACACTGAGGCTTTCTTT
TRBV6-1,few,TRBJ2-5,-,CASSESWGSETQYF,TGTGCCAGCAGTGAGAGCTGGGGGTCGGAGACCCAGTACTTC
TRBV6-6,-,TRBJ1-6,TRBD1,CASSYSWQGGSPLHF,TGTGCCAGCAGTTACTCGTGGCAGGGGGGTTCACCCCTCCACTTT
TRBV10-1,-,TRBJ2-3,-,CASSEMLDTQYF,TGCGCCAGCAGTGAGATGCTAGATACGCAGTATTTT
TRBV19,-,TRBJ1-1,-,CASSIDGGVENTEAFF,TGTGCCAGTAGTATAGATGGGGGCGTAGAGAACACTGAAGCTTTCTTT
TRBV10-3,-,TRBJ2-5,-,CAISESVGETQYF,TGTGCCATCAGTGAGTCTGTCGGAGAGACCCAGTACTTC
TRBV6-6,-,TRBJ1-5,-,CASRPGLGQPQHF,TGTGCCAGCAGGCCAGGGCTGGGCCAGCCCCAGCATTTT
TRBV23-1,-,TRBJ2-7,TRBD2,CASSRARRGGLAGVCYEQYF,TGCGCCAGCAGTCGGGCCCGAAGAGGAGGACTAGCGGGAGTATGCTACGAGCAGTACTTC
TRBV2,-,TRBJ2-7,-,CASSAHRDPTYEQYF,TGTGCCAGCAGTGCCCACAGGGATCCCACCTACGAGCAGTACTTC
TRBV28,-,TRBJ2-2,-,CASSFRSNTGELFF,TGTGCCAGCAGTTTCCGTTCGAACACCGGGGAGCTGTTTTTT
TRBV5-1,-,TRBJ1-1,-,CASSLAVNTEAFF,TGCGCCAGCAGCCTTGCAGTGAACACTGAAGCTTTCTTT
TRBV5-6,-,TRBJ2-7,-,CASSSGWGYEQYF,TGTGCCAGCAGCTCGGGTTGGGGCTACGAGCAGTACTTC
TRBV7-2,-,TRBJ1-6,-,CASSLVVVNSPLHF,TGTGCCAGCAGCTTAGTGGTCGTAAATTCACCCCTCCACTTT
TRBV4-1,-,TRBJ1-6,TRBD1,CASRGTGNSPLHF,TGCGCCAGCCGCGGGACAGGGAATTCACCCCTCCACTTT
TRBV7-8,-,TRBJ2-1,-,CASTRTGASGSSYNEQFF,TGTGCCAGCACAAGAACAGGGGCCAGCGGGAGCTCCTACAATGAGCAGTTCTTC
TRBV28,-,TRBJ1-5,-,CASSWGGYEDQPQHF,TGTGCCAGCAGTTGGGGGGGCTACGAAGATCAGCCCCAGCATTTT
TRBV28,-,TRBJ1-1,-,CASSSNFGAGGATEAFF,TGTGCCAGCAGTTCAAATTTCGGGGCAGGTGGAGCCACTGAAGCTTTCTTT
TRBV19,once,TRBJ2-1,TRBD2,CASSIDAGGLYNEQFF,TGTGCCAGTAGTATAGACGCGGGAGGGCTCTACAATGAGCAGTTCTTC
TRBV6-5,-,TRBJ1-1,-,CASSYSITSIEAFF,TGTGCCAGCAGTTACTCAATTACAAGCATTGAAGCTTTCTTT
TRBV9,-,TRBJ2-7,-,CASSVAGGSDEQYF,TGTGCCAGCAGCGTTGCAGGGGGGTCCGACGAGCAGTACTTC
TRBV19,-,TRBJ2-7,-,CASSIEPDSYEQYF,TGTGCCAGTAGTATAGAACCGGACAGCTACGAGCAGTACTTC
TRBV7-9,-,TRBJ1-2,-,CASRLGQIHGYTF,TGTGCCAGCAGACTAGGACAGATTCATGGCTACACCTTC